The rows below give T cell receptor beta chains drawn from one sample of a study of long-term antiretroviral therapy in people with HIV. Assay: immunoSEQ multiplex PCR; the TCRdb copy retains only in-frame clones and omits some. The table lists roughly 15,000 clones, about 89% of them singletons. This specimen was unsorted PBMCs, taken 0.6 years after starting antiretroviral therapy. The receptors derive from a woman aged 40 to 50 with HIV. The CDR3 runs from the conserved cysteine through the conserved F or W.

CASSLRQGGTDTQYF TRBJ2-3 TRBV7-2
CSASLGTANYGYTF TRBJ1-2 TRBV29-1
CASSLGGSGYQETQYF TRBJ2-5 TRBV5-1
CASSAPGQGVRLDGYTF TRBJ1-2 TRBV6-1
CASSEMGVGGGYTF TRBJ1-2 TRBV6-1
CASMYRVAPYGYTF TRBJ1-2 TRBV6-5
CASSLGQGNNQPQHF TRBJ1-5 TRBV18
CASSPGTNTEAFF TRBJ1-1 TRBV6-6
CASSYQTGEYGYTF TRBJ1-2 TRBV5-1
CASSQDAGVYEQYF TRBJ2-7 TRBV4-3
CASSRQGTTGELFF TRBJ2-2 TRBV19
CASSPTGAYGYTF TRBJ1-2 TRBV6-5
CASSPWTSQETQYF TRBJ2-5 TRBV5-6
CASSSDSLGYGYTF TRBJ1-2 TRBV11-2
CASSSGLALNEQFF TRBJ2-1 TRBV5-6
CASSRVGGPLETQYF TRBJ2-5 TRBV7-3
CASSLAPGSPLHF TRBJ1-6 TRBV7-9
CASQRQTGLNFGYTF TRBJ1-2 TRBV7-2
CASSSPGRAWQFF TRBJ2-1 TRBV28
CASSPPVTGGSDTQYF TRBJ2-3 TRBV18
CAISARTDPVDTQYF TRBJ2-3 TRBV10-3
CASSYDSNQPQHF TRBJ1-5 TRBV6-5
CASSLGFGSVGEKLFF TRBJ1-4 TRBV5-1
CSVTSGTGVPGYTF TRBJ1-2 TRBV29-1
CASSYSGFEQYF TRBJ2-7 TRBV6-5
CASSLVGAGNSPLHF TRBJ1-6 TRBV7-2
CASSIDRPGKLFF TRBJ1-4 TRBV19
CASSSQGLNQPQHF TRBJ1-5 TRBV7-2
CASSQPGLLTGELFF TRBJ2-2 TRBV4-3
CASSFEAGSYGYTF TRBJ1-2 TRBV5-5